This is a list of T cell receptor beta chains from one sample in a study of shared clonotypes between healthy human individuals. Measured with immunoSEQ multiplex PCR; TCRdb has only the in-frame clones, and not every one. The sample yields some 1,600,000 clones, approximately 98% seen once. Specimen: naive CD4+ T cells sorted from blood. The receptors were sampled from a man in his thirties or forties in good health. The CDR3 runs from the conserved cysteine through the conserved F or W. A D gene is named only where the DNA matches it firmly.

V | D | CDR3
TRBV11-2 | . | CASSPDRILEKLFF
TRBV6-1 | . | CASSEAQVGGRYEQYF
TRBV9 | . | CASSVSGTYNEQFF
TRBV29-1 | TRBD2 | CSVVGTSLMEQYF
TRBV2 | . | CASSVRDWNQPQHF
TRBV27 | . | CASSLSGPGTDTQYF
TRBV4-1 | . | CASSQGLAEWKGTQYF
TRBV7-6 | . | CASSPGLGEQYF
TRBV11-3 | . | CASSFGSSYNEQFF
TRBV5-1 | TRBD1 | CASSSSKGQGAYYGYTF
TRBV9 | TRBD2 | CASSETSGRYEQYF